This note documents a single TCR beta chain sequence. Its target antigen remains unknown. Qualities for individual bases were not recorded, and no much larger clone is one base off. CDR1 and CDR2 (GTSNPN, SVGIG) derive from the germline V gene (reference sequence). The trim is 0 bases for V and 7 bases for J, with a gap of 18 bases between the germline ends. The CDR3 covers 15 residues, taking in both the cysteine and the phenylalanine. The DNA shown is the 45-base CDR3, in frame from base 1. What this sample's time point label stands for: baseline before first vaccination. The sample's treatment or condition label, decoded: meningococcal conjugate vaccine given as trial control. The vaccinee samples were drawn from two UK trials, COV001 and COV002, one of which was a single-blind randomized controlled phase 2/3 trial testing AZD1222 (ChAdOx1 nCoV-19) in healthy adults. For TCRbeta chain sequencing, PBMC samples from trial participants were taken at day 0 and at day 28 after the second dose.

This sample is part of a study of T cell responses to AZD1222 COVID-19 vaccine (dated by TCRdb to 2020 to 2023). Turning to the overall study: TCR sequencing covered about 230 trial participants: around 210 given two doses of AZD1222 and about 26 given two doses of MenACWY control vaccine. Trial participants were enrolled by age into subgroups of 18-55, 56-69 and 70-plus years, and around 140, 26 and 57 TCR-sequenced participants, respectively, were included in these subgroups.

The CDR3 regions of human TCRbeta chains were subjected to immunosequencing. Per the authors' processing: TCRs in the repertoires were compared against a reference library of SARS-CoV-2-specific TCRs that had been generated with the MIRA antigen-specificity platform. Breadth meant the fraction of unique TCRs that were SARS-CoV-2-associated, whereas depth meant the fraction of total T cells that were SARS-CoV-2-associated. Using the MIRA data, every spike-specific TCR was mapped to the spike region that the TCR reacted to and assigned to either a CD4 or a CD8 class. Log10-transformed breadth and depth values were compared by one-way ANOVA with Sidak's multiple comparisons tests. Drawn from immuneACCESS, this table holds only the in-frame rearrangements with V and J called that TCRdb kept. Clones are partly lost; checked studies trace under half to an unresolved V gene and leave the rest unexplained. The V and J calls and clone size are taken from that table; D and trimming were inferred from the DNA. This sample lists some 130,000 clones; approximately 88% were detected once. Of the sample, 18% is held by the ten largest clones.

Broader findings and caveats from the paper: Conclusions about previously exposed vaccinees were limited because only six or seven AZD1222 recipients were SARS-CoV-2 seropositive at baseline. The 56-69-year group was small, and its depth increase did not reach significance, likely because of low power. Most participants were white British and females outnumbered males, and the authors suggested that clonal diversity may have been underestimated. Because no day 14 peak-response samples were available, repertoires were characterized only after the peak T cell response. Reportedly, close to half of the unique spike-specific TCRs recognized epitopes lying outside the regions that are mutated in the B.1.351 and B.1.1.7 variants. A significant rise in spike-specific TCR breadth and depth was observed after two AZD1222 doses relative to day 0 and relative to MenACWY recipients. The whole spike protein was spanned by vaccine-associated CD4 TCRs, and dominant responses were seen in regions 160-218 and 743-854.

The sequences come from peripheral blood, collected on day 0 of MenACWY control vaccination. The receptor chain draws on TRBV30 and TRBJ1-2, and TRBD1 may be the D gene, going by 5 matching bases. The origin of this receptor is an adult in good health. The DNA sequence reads TGTGCCTGGAGTGTACAGGCCTCAGGGATGGGTGGCTACACCTTC. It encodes CAWSVQASGMGGYTF. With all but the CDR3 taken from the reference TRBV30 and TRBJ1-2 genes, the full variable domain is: SQTIHQWPATLVQPVGSPLSLECTVEGTSNPNLYWYRQAAGRGLQLLFYSVGIGQISSEVPQNLSASRPQDRQFILSSKKLLLSDSGFYLCAWSVQASGMGGYTFGSGTRLTVV.